The 6 T cell receptor beta chains below come from one sample, sequenced in a study of T cells in Graves' hyperthyroidism and ophthalmopathy. From RNA transcripts, TCR beta CDR3 regions were amplified. Primed by the HTBI set, a first-round RT-PCR was run on the TCR CDR3. TCRdb itself ran the multiplex PCR reads through MiXCR, one entry per CDR3 protein. The sample lists roughly 570,000 distinct CDR3 sequences, approximately 14% occurring once. Sequencing used blood. The receptors shown here come from a young woman with Graves' hyperthyroidism.

This clonotype was picked up a small number of times. The chain joins TRBV6-4 to TRBJ2-2; D call uncertain. Germline values: CDR1 MRHNA, CDR2 SNTAGT. V lost 3 bases, J lost 3 bases, and 8 bases lay in between. This CDR3 comprises 14 residues. CDR3 residues: CASSEVPDTGELFF. The CDR3 nucleotides are TGTGCCAGCAGTGAGGTCCCTGACACCGGGGAGCTGTTTTTT.

The V and J genes are TRBV2 and TRBJ2-5; D gene uncertain. The V and J ends lost 6 bases and 3 bases respectively, with 8 bases between them. Germline V gene sequence: CDR1 SNHLY, CDR2 FYNNEI. The CDR3 runs 12 residues. CDR3 nucleotides: TGTGCCAGCAGGCGGCCTGAAGAGACCCAGTACTTC. This encodes CASRRPEETQYF.

This clonotype was seen at least ten times. This chain connects TRBV11-3 to TRBJ2-2; D gene ambiguous. Per germline, CDR1 SGHNT and CDR2 YENEEA. Trimming removed 1 base from V and 8 bases from J, with 8 bases in between. The CDR3 contains 13 residues. The CDR3 nucleotides are TGTGCCAGCAGCTTAGTGAACTGGGGGGAGCTGTTTTTT. It translates to CASSLVNWGELFF.

The chain combines TRBV7-6 with TRBJ2-1; D is ambiguous. V gave up 5 bases and J gave up 13 bases, with 18 bases separating them. This CDR3 region has 13 residues. Germline V gene sequence: CDR1 SGHVS, CDR2 FNYEAQ. CDR3 DNA: TGTGCCAGCAGCGTAACTTCTGAAGTTCCCCAGTTCTTC. This codes for CASSVTSEVPQFF.

J is TRBJ1-1 and V is TRBV5-1; the match to TRBD1 covers 8 bases. Germline V CDR1 and CDR2: SGHRS, YFSETQ. The CDR3 length is 15 residues. J was trimmed by 0 bases and V by 4 bases; bases with no gene match: 5. CDR3 bases: TGCGCCAGCAGCCAGGACAGGGTGATGAACACTGAAGCTTTCTTT. As protein: CASSQDRVMNTEAFF.

This clonotype has ten or more counts. The CDR3 loop reads CASGKATDTGELFF. The CDR3 nucleotides are TGTGCCAGCGGCAAAGCCACGGACACCGGGGAGCTGTTTTTT. The V and J genes are TRBV27 and TRBJ2-2; the D is unclear. This CDR3 spans 14 amino acids. Trimming took off 8 bases at V and 3 bases at J, with 13 bases between the two ends. Germline loops: CDR1 MNHEY, CDR2 SMNVEV (reference sequence).